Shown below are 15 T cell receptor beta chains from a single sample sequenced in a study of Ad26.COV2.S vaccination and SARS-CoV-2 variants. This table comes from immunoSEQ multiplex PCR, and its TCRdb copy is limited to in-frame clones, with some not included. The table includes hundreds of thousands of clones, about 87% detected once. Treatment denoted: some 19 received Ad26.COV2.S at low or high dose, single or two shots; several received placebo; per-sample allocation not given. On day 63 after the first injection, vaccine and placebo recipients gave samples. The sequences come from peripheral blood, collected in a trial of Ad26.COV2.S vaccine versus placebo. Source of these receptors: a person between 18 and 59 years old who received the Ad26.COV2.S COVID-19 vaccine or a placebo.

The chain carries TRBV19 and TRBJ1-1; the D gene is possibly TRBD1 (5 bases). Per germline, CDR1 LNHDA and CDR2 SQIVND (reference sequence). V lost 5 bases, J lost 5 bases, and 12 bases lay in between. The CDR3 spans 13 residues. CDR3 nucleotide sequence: TGTGCCAGTAGTCCATGGGGCGTAACTGAAGCTTTCTTT. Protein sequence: CASSPWGVTEAFF.

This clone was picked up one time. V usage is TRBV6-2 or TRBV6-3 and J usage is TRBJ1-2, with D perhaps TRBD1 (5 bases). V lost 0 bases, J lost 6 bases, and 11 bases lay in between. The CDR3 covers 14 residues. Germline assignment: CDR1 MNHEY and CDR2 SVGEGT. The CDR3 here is CASSYSQGLHGYTF. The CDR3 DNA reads TGTGCCAGCAGTTACTCGCAGGGATTGCATGGCTACACCTTC.

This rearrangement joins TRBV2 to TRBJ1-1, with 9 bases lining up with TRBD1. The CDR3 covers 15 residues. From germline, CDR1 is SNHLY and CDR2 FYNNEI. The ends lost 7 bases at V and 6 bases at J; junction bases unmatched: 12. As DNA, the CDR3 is TGTGCCAGCAAATCGAGCTCTGGGACAGGGTCTGAAGCTTTCTTT. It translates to CASKSSSGTGSEAFF.

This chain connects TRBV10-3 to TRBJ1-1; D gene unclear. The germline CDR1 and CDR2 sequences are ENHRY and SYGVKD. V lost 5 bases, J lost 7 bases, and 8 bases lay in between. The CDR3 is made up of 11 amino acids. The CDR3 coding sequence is TGTGCCATCAGTTCTAAATTTGAAGCTTTCTTT. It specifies CAISSKFEAFF.

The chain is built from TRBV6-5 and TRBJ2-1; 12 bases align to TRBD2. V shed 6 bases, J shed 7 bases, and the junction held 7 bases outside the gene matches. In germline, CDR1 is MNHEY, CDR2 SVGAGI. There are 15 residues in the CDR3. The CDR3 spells CASSLAGGFGNEQFF. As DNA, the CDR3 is TGTGCCAGCAGCCTAGCGGGGGGGTTTGGGAATGAGCAGTTCTTC.

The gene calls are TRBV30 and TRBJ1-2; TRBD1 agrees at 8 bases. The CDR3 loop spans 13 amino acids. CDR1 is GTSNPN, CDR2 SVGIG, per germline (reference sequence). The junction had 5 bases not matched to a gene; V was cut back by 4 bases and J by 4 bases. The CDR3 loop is CAWTPGQAYGYTF. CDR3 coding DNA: TGTGCCTGGACCCCGGGACAGGCCTATGGCTACACCTTC.

The CDR3 nucleotides read TGCGCCAGCAGCTTGAGGGACAGTCCGAACACCGGGGAGCTGTTTTTT. It translates to CASSLRDSPNTGELFF. The chain carries TRBV5-1 and TRBJ2-2; 7 bases match TRBD1. CDR3 length: 16 residues. From germline, CDR1 is SGHRS and CDR2 YFSETQ. The trim removed 1 base at V and 0 bases at J, leaving 3 bases unmatched.

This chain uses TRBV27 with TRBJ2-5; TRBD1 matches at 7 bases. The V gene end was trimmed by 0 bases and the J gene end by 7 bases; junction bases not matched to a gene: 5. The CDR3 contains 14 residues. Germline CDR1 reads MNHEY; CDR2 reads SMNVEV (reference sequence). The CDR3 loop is CASSLSRGLGTQYF. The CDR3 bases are TGTGCCAGCAGTTTATCGAGGGGGCTAGGGACCCAGTACTTC.

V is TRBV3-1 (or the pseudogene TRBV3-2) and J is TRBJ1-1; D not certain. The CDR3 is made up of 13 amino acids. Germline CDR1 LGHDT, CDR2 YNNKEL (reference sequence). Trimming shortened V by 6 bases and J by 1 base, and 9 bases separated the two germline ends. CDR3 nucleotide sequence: TGTGCCAGCAGGGCGGGCCGGAACACTGAAGCTTTCTTT. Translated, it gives CASRAGRNTEAFF.

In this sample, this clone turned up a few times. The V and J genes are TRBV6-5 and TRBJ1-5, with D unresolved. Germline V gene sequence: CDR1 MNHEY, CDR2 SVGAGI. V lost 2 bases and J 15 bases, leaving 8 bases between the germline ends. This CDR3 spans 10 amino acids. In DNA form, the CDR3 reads TGTGCCAGCAGTTACCGGATTCGGCATTTT. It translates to CASSYRIRHF.

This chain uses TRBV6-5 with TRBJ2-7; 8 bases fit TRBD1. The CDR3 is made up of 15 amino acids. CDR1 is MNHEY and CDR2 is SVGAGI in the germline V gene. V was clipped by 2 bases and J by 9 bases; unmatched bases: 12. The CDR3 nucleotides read TGTGCCAGCAGTTACAGCCCAGGGGGCAACGGTGGGCAGTACTTC. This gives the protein CASSYSPGGNGGQYF.

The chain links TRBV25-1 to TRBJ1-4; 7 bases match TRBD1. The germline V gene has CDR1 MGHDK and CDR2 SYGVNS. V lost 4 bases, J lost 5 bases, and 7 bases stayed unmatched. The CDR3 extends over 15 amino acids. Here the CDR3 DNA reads TGTGCCAGCAGTGGCCGACAGGGTGGAAATGAAAAACTGTTTTTT. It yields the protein CASSGRQGGNEKLFF. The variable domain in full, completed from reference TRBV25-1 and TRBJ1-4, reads EADIYQTPRYLVIGTGKKITLECSQTMGHDKMYWYQQDPGMELHLIHYSYGVNSTEKGDLSSESTVSRIRTEHFPLTLESARPSHTSQYLCASSGRQGGNEKLFFGSGTQLSVL.

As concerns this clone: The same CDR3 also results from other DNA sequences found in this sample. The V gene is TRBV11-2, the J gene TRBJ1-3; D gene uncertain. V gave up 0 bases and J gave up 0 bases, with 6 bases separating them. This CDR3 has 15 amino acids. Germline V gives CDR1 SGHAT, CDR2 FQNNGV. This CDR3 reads CASSLDGGSGNTIYF. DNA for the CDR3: TGTGCCAGCAGCTTAGACGGCGGCTCTGGAAACACCATATATTTT.

CDR3 sequence reads: CASTRPGTDTQYF. The CDR3 region has the DNA TGTGCCAGTACCCGTCCCGGCACAGATACGCAGTATTTT. The rearrangement uses TRBV6-6 and TRBJ2-3; no reliable D call. Germline CDR1 and CDR2: MNHNY and SVGAGI (reference sequence). Trimming stripped 9 bases from V and 1 base from J, with 11 bases between. The CDR3 runs to 13 residues.

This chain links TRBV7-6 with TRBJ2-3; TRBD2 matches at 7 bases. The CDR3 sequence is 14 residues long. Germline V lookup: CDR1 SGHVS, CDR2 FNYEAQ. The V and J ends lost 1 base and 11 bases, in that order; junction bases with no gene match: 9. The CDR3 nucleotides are TGTGCCAGCAGCTTAGAGTCTAGCGGAGACGGGCAGTATTTT. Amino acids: CASSLESSGDGQYF.